This T cell receptor beta chain is from a study of blood T cell repertoires in COVID-19. The protocol was immunoSEQ multiplex PCR, while the TCRdb copy is restricted to in-frame clones and leaves out a portion. The sample has about 160,000 clones, 80% to 85% seen once. CDR3 size: 18 residues. Germline loops: CDR1 SGHAT, CDR2 FQNNGV. V was pared by 5 bases and J by 0 bases, with 3 bases of the junction left unmatched. The sequence was obtained from a woman of 80 years or more with active or convalescent COVID-19. The chain carries TRBV11-2 and TRBJ2-2; TRBD2 matches 16 bases. Sequenced: peripheral blood. Here the CDR3 DNA reads TGTGCCAGCAGCCCGGGACTAGCGGGGGGGACGAACACCGGGGAGCTGTTTTTT. As protein: CASSPGLAGGTNTGELFF.